The 19 T cell receptor beta chains reported below all come from one sample, sequenced in a study of shared clonotypes between healthy human individuals. The table came from immunoSEQ multiplex PCR; TCRdb's copy has only in-frame clones and leaves some out. Of some 1,100,000 clones in the sample, 75% to 85% were seen once. The sample taken for sequencing was memory CD4+ T cells from PBMCs. This sample's subset: CD45RA-negative fraction. The receptor set was obtained from a man in his late teens or twenties in good health. Some clones in this sample may be carry-over from other donors' samples.

The gene calls are TRBV12-5 and TRBJ2-2; D might be TRBD2 (6 bases). CDR3 length: 14 amino acids. Per the germline V gene, CDR1 is LGHNT and CDR2 is FRNRAP. V lost 6 bases, J lost 4 bases, and 12 bases lay in between. The CDR3 sequence is CASGQSGFTGELFF. The CDR3 region has the DNA TGTGCTAGTGGCCAGAGCGGGTTCACCGGGGAGCTGTTTTTT.

V gene TRBV4-1 combines with J gene TRBJ2-7, with D unresolved. V gave up 1 base and J gave up 0 bases, with 7 bases separating them. This CDR3 region has 14 residues. CDR1 MGHRA and CDR2 YSYEKL come from the germline V gene. This CDR3 is CASSQVVFSYEQYF. Written as DNA, the CDR3 is TGCGCCAGCAGCCAAGTTGTCTTCTCCTACGAGCAGTACTTC.

The rearrangement links TRBV9 to TRBJ1-5; D is unclear. Germline CDR1 reads SGDLS; CDR2 reads YYNGEE. This CDR3 comprises 13 residues. Trimming removed 4 bases from V and 4 bases from J, with 9 bases in between. This chain's CDR3 is CASSPAPNQPQHF. The CDR3 DNA reads TGTGCCAGCAGCCCCGCACCGAATCAGCCCCAGCATTTT.

This clone has more than one count but fewer than ten. The chain carries TRBV9 and TRBJ2-7; 7 bases map to TRBD1. Per germline, CDR1 SGDLS and CDR2 YYNGEE. Unmatched junction bases numbered 8, after V lost 3 bases and J lost 2 bases. This CDR3 contains 15 residues. The CDR3 nucleotides read TGTGCCAGCAGCGCCCAGACAGGGCCTACCTACGAGCAGTACTTC. This codes for CASSAQTGPTYEQYF.

A word on this clone: This sequence may be a read error, since a much larger clone differs from it by one base. The V and J genes are TRBV20-1 and TRBJ2-5; perhaps TRBD2 as D (5 bases). This CDR3 region has 11 residues. Trimming cost V 3 bases and J 3 bases, with 5 bases left between them. Germline V gene data show CDR1 as DFQATT and CDR2 as SNEGSKA (reference sequence). The CDR3 sequence is CSARREETQYF. CDR3 nucleotide sequence: TGCAGTGCTAGGAGGGAAGAGACCCAGTACTTC.

The chain links TRBV5-8 to TRBJ1-1; possible D gene TRBD1, 5 bases. Germline CDR1 and CDR2: SGHTS and YDEGEE. This CDR3 region has 14 residues. The ends were cut back, 0 bases at V and 2 bases at J, with 8 bases in the middle. The CDR3 is CASSLDGANTEAFF. Written as DNA, the CDR3 is TGTGCCAGCAGCTTGGATGGGGCTAACACTGAAGCTTTCTTT.

This clone was seen at least ten times. The V call is TRBV6-6, the J call TRBJ1-3; D gene unclear. Trimming took off 7 bases at V and 9 bases at J, with 10 bases between the two ends. The CDR3 has 11 amino acids. Germline V lookup: CDR1 MNHNY, CDR2 SVGAGI (reference sequence). This CDR3 is CASNGFGTIYF. CDR3 DNA: TGTGCCAGCAACGGGTTTGGCACCATATATTTT.

This chain uses TRBV5-5 with TRBJ1-2; D possibly corresponds to TRBD1 (6 bases). This CDR3 is 15 amino acids long. Germline V gene data show CDR1 as SGHKS and CDR2 as YYEKEE (reference sequence). Trimming shortened V by 2 bases and J by 12 bases, and 23 bases separated the two germline ends. The CDR3 coding sequence is TGTGCCAGCAGCTTCCCAGGGGCAGGGCTAAGGGCAAACACCTTC. This codes for CASSFPGAGLRANTF.

CDR3 sequence reads: CASSLPPGQETQYF. The CDR3 DNA reads as TGCGCCAGCAGCTTGCCTCCAGGCCAAGAGACCCAGTACTTC. The V call is TRBV5-1, the J call TRBJ2-5; no clear D gene. The CDR3 is 14 amino acids. The V and J ends lost 1 base and 1 base respectively, with 8 bases between them. Germline lookup yields CDR1 SGHRS and CDR2 YFSETQ.

The rearrangement uses TRBV7-3 and TRBJ1-5, with no clear D. This CDR3 spans 13 amino acids. V lost 3 bases and J 6 bases, leaving 9 bases between the germline ends. In germline, CDR1 is SGHTA, CDR2 FQGTGA. The CDR3 sequence is CASSFRGGQPQHF. CDR3 sequence (DNA): TGTGCCAGCAGCTTCCGGGGAGGTCAGCCCCAGCATTTT.

The chain links TRBV28 to TRBJ2-7, with 10 bases matching TRBD2. The J segment lost 2 bases and the V segment lost 2 bases, leaving 9 bases of the junction unmatched. The CDR3 runs to 17 residues. Germline V gene lookup returns CDR1 MDHEN and CDR2 SYDVKM. The CDR3 region has the DNA TGTGCCAGCAGTTTAGGGGCTAGCGGGAGTTGGGCCTACGAGCAGTACTTC. It is translated as CASSLGASGSWAYEQYF.

The rearrangement joins TRBV9 to TRBJ2-5; unclear D gene. The V gene's germline CDR1 is SGDLS and CDR2 YYNGEE. There are 14 residues in the CDR3. The V end was cut by 2 bases, the J end by 0 bases, with 8 bases between. This chain's CDR3 is CASSVLADQETQYF. In DNA, the CDR3 is TGTGCCAGCAGCGTGTTGGCGGACCAAGAGACCCAGTACTTC.

The chain couples TRBV4-2 to TRBJ2-6; 11 positions agree with TRBD2. Germline CDR1 reads LGHNA; CDR2 reads YNFKEQ. The junction had 7 bases not matched to a gene; V was cut back by 4 bases and J by 2 bases. The CDR3 loop spans 18 amino acids. CDR3 residues: CASSRWASGRTGANVLTF. The CDR3 coding sequence is TGTGCCAGCAGCCGCTGGGCTAGCGGGAGGACTGGGGCCAACGTCCTGACTTTC.

The rearrangement links TRBV5-1 to TRBJ1-4; D not certain. This CDR3 has 16 residues. V lost 4 bases and J 0 bases, leaving 13 bases between the germline ends. The germline V gene has CDR1 SGHRS and CDR2 YFSETQ. Written as DNA, the CDR3 is TGCGCCAGCAGCCCGCAGCAGAGTGCAACTAATGAAAAACTGTTTTTT. It yields the protein CASSPQQSATNEKLFF.

Concerning this clone: A much larger clone differs from this one at a single base, so this may be a read error. As DNA, the CDR3 is TGTGCCAGCAGTCGACAGTCGAACACTGAAGCTTTCTTT. It specifies CASSRQSNTEAFF. The V and J genes are TRBV6-1 and TRBJ1-1; TRBD1 is a possible D gene (5 bases). Germline-derived CDR1 and CDR2 are MNHNS and SASEGT. Trimming stripped 5 bases from V and 1 base from J, with 8 bases between. The CDR3 extends over 13 amino acids.

This chain connects TRBV7-2 to TRBJ2-5, with 8 bases fitting TRBD2. The germline gives CDR1 SGHTA, CDR2 FQGNSA. Trimming cost V 2 bases and J 5 bases; bases outside gene matches: 10. The CDR3 is 16 amino acids. CDR3 sequence (DNA): TGTGCCAGCAGCTTATGGGCGGGAGGCACTCCTGAGACCCAGTACTTC. This encodes CASSLWAGGTPETQYF.

For the CDR3, the DNA is TGTGCCAGCAGTCGGACAGAGAATGAAAAACTGTTTTTT. Its translation is CASSRTENEKLFF. The V and J genes are TRBV7-9 and TRBJ1-4; tentative D call: TRBD1 (6 bases). V was cut by 6 bases and J by 5 bases, with 10 bases left in between. In germline, CDR1 is SEHNR, CDR2 FQNEAQ (reference sequence). This CDR3 is built from 13 residues.

The V gene is TRBV9, the J gene TRBJ2-1; 8 bases line up with TRBD2. The CDR3 runs 16 residues. CDR1 is SGDLS and CDR2 is YYNGEE in the germline V gene. The ends lost 2 bases at V and 4 bases at J; junction bases unmatched: 8. CDR3 DNA: TGTGCCAGCAGCGTTTATCTAGCGGGTGGGTACAATGAGCAGTTCTTC. Its protein is CASSVYLAGGYNEQFF.

This chain links TRBV4-2 with TRBJ2-5; a possible D gene is TRBD2 (5 bases). The DNA end favors TRBJ2-7, so the J call may be wrong. The CDR3 has 16 residues. CDR1 and CDR2 (germline): LGHNA, YNFKEQ. The CDR3 region has the DNA TGTGCCAGCAGCCAAGATAGAGCTAGCCCCCACTACGAGCAGTACTTC. Encoded protein: CASSQDRASPHYEQYF.